This entry lists 13 T cell receptor beta chains sequenced from one sample in a study of identifying expanded T cells in peripheral blood. The table came from immunoSEQ multiplex PCR; TCRdb's copy has only in-frame clones and leaves some out. Among about 84,000 clones, 75% to 90% were seen once, and the ten largest hold around 6%. Sequencing input: blood. These receptors were obtained from a person between 18 and 75 years old in good health.

The V gene is TRBV7-2, the J gene TRBJ1-1; unclear D gene. Per the germline V gene, CDR1 is SGHTA and CDR2 is FQGNSA. Trimming took 1 base from V and 1 from J, leaving 4 bases between them. The CDR3 runs 13 residues. The CDR3 region has the DNA TGTGCCAGCAGCTTAGGCACGAACACTGAAGCTTTCTTT. Residues: CASSLGTNTEAFF. The full variable domain, its missing parts supplied by reference TRBV7-2 and TRBJ1-1, is GAGVSQSPSNKVTEKGKDVELRCDPISGHTALYWYRQSLGQGLEFLIYFQGNSAPDKSGLPSDRFSAERTGGSVSTLTIQRTQQEDSAVYLCASSLGTNTEAFFGQGTRLTVV.

The chain uses TRBV11-1 and TRBJ2-3; 10 bases are a match to TRBD2. The CDR3 loop spans 15 amino acids. Germline V gene data show CDR1 as SGHAT and CDR2 as FQDESV (reference sequence). After removal of 2 bases from V and 1 base from J, the junction contained 0 bases not matched to a gene. The CDR3 loop is CASSLLAGGTDTQYF. Written as DNA, the CDR3 is TGTGCCAGCAGCTTACTAGCGGGGGGCACAGATACGCAGTATTTT.

CDR3 bases: TGTGCCAGCTTTCTCAGCAAATTGAACACTGAAGCTTTCTTT. It is translated as CASFLSKLNTEAFF. The genes are TRBV6-5 and TRBJ1-1; D is undetermined. The ends were cut back, 8 bases at V and 0 bases at J, with 13 bases in the middle. The CDR3 consists of 14 residues. Germline CDR1 and CDR2: MNHEY and SVGAGI.

This rearrangement joins TRBV27 to TRBJ1-1; D gene unclear. The ends were cut back, 3 bases at V and 4 bases at J, with 9 bases in the middle. Germline CDR1 and CDR2: MNHEY and SMNVEV (reference sequence). The CDR3 spans 13 residues. CDR3 residues: CASSFGWLTEAFF. The CDR3 region has the DNA TGTGCCAGCAGTTTTGGGTGGCTCACTGAAGCTTTCTTT.

The chain recombines TRBV4-3 with TRBJ2-1, with no clear D. The CDR3 is 12 residues long. V shed 0 bases and J shed 13 bases, with 10 bases lying between them. The germline gives CDR1 LGHNA, CDR2 YSLEER. CDR3 nucleotides: TGCGCCAGCAGCCAAGATCCCCTCCTTCAGTTCTTC. Translated: CASSQDPLLQFF.

The CDR3 bases are TGTGCCAGCAGTGCATCACACGGGGGCAGAGCCTACGAGCAGTACTTC. It translates to CASSASHGGRAYEQYF. The chain recombines TRBV6-1 with TRBJ2-7; D tentatively reads TRBD1 or TRBD2 (6 bases each). V lost 4 bases to trimming and J lost 2 bases, with 18 bases between them. Germline-derived CDR1 and CDR2 are MNHNS and SASEGT. The CDR3 consists of 16 residues.

The chain carries TRBV30 and TRBJ1-2, with a weak D call TRBD1 (5 bases). The CDR3 is 11 amino acids. Germline V gives CDR1 GTSNPN, CDR2 SVGIG (reference sequence). CDR3 coding DNA: TGTACGGGATTAGGGGTTAGAGGCTACACCTTC. Amino acid sequence: CTGLGVRGYTF.

This clone was recorded only once. The chain links TRBV6-5 to TRBJ2-5; either TRBD1 or TRBD2 may fit D (6 bases each). Trimming pared 2 bases from V and 5 bases from J, leaving 15 bases between. The V gene's germline CDR1 is MNHEY and CDR2 SVGAGI. The CDR3 runs to 15 residues. CDR3 in DNA: TGTGCCAGCAGTTACGGCGGGACAATGGAGGAGACCCAGTACTTC. Protein: CASSYGGTMEETQYF.

V usage is TRBV7-6 and J usage is TRBJ1-2; no reliable D call. V was shortened by 5 bases and J by 5 bases, with 12 bases between the two germline ends. This CDR3 spans 13 amino acids. Per germline, CDR1 SGHVS and CDR2 FNYEAQ. The CDR3 region has the DNA TGTGCCAGCAGCCCTGACGGATCTTATGGCTACACCTTC. Translating it yields CASSPDGSYGYTF.

CDR3 in amino acids: CASSMAGFTGANVLTF. The CDR3 nucleotides read TGTGCCAGCAGTATGGCGGGGTTCACTGGGGCCAACGTCCTGACTTTC. The J gene is TRBJ2-6, the V gene TRBV7-2; maybe TRBD2 (6 bases). CDR3 size: 16 residues. With 6 bases removed from V and 2 bases from J, the gap between germline ends came to 14 bases. From germline, CDR1 is SGHTA and CDR2 FQGNSA.

The chain employs TRBV5-6 and TRBJ1-2, with unresolved D. The CDR3 consists of 13 residues. Germline values: CDR1 SGHDT, CDR2 YYEEEE. Trimming removed 6 bases at V and 3 bases at J, with 12 bases between. The CDR3 region is CASKPPWDYGYTF. The CDR3 nucleotides read TGTGCCAGCAAGCCACCTTGGGACTATGGCTACACCTTC.

The CDR3 protein is CASSLQGATNGYTF. Here the CDR3 DNA reads TGTGCCAGCAGCTTACAGGGAGCGACGAATGGCTACACCTTC. This chain joins TRBV5-4 and TRBJ1-2, with a possible D match to TRBD1 (6 bases). CDR1 is SGHNT and CDR2 is YYREEE in the germline V gene (reference sequence). The CDR3 runs 14 residues. Trimming pared 2 bases from V and 6 bases from J, leaving 14 bases between. Based on the CDR3 plus reference TRBV5-4 and TRBJ1-2, the full variable domain is ETGVTQSPTHLIKTRGQQVTLRCSSQSGHNTVSWYQQALGQGPQFIFQYYREEENGRGNFPPRFSGLQFPNYSSELNVNALELDDSALYLCASSLQGATNGYTFGSGTRLTVV.

The DNA for the CDR3 is TGTGCCAGCAGTTACGACAGTAGCAATCAGCCCCAGCATTTT. It codes for CASSYDSSNQPQHF. This chain connects TRBV6-5 to TRBJ1-5; tentative D call: TRBD1 (5 bases). This CDR3 is 14 amino acids long. V dropped 2 bases and J dropped 0 bases, with 5 bases sitting between them. Germline assignment: CDR1 MNHEY and CDR2 SVGAGI.